Listed here are 6 T cell receptor beta chains from one sample, sequenced in a study of neoadjuvant anti-PD-1 for oral cavity cancer. Time point given: after neoadjuvant nivolumab, at surgical resection. Assay used: immunoSEQ multiplex PCR; TCRdb lists only in-frame clones, some missing. The table includes about 7,900 clones, 62% detected once. The source was PBMCs, collected after nivolumab (anti-PD-1) treatment. All receptors derive from a person between 40 and 85 years old with oral cavity squamous cell carcinoma.

The chain recombines TRBV28 with TRBJ2-2; TRBD2 is a possible D gene (6 bases). This CDR3 comprises 15 residues. Trimming left V 7 bases short and J 1 base short, with 13 bases between. CDR1 is MDHEN, CDR2 SYDVKM, per germline. In DNA, the CDR3 is TGTGCCAGCATGCGCCGGGGGTGGAACACCGGGGAGCTGTTTTTT. It is translated as CASMRRGWNTGELFF.

The chain has TRBV6-4 and TRBJ2-3; D may be TRBD2 (6 bases). Trimming removed 4 bases at V and 1 base at J, with 9 bases between. CDR3 size: 14 residues. Per germline, CDR1 MRHNA and CDR2 SNTAGT. This CDR3 is CASSVGGGTDTQYF. The CDR3 DNA reads as TGTGCCAGCAGTGTAGGCGGGGGCACAGATACGCAGTATTTT.

Only one count was recorded for this clone. This chain uses TRBV30 with TRBJ2-3; 8 positions agree with TRBD2. The J segment lost 1 base and the V segment lost 0 bases, leaving 0 bases of the junction unmatched. This CDR3 comprises 14 residues. Germline V gives CDR1 GTSNPN, CDR2 SVGIG (reference sequence). The CDR3 protein is CAWSVRGGTDTQYF. The CDR3 nucleotides are TGTGCCTGGAGTGTGCGGGGGGGCACAGATACGCAGTATTTT.

CDR3 DNA: TGTGCCATCAGTGAGTCTACAGTCAATCAGCCCCAGCATTTT. Translation: CAISESTVNQPQHF. The chain is built from TRBV10-3 and TRBJ1-5; D remains ambiguous. Trimming stripped 0 bases from V and 3 bases from J, with 6 bases between. From germline, CDR1 is ENHRY and CDR2 SYGVKD. The CDR3 is 14 residues long.

The DNA of the CDR3 is TGTGCCAGTAGCCCGGGACAGGGTTTCTCCTACGAGCAGTACTTC. Translation: CASSPGQGFSYEQYF. V gene TRBV19 combines with J gene TRBJ2-7; 9 nucleotides line up with TRBD1. This CDR3 has 15 residues. The V gene's germline CDR1 is LNHDA and CDR2 SQIVND (reference sequence). Trimming removed 6 bases from V and 0 bases from J; junction bases left unmatched: 6.

This rearrangement joins TRBV19 to TRBJ1-1, with D perhaps TRBD1 (5 bases). Trimming shortened V by 6 bases and J by 1 base, and 9 bases separated the two germline ends. Germline-derived CDR1 and CDR2 are LNHDA and SQIVND (reference sequence). The CDR3 length is 13 residues. The CDR3 coding sequence is TGTGCCAGTAGCCTAACAGGGAACACTGAAGCTTTCTTT. It is translated as CASSLTGNTEAFF.